A selection of T cell receptor beta chains follows, all from one sample in a study of esophageal squamous cell carcinoma under preoperative chemotherapy. TCRdb called the PCR reads again in MiXCR, with one record for every CDR3 protein. The sample lists around 9,800 distinct CDR3 sequences, more than 60% occurring once. The sample here was taken from a patient given preoperative chemotherapy. The receptors shown here come from a human donor with esophageal squamous cell carcinoma. The donor label of this sample is uncertain. Both conserved end residues are part of each CDR3. A D gene is named only where the DNA matches it firmly. A row's size may be missing; if present it is once, few, many or a size class.

clone_size	v_call	j_call	cdr3_length	d_call	cdr3_nt	cdr3_aa
NA	TRBV6-1	TRBJ2-7	14	TRBD2	TGTGGCAGCACGGGGAGGGGCGGCAACAATACGCAGTACTTC	CGSTGRGGNNTQYF
NA	TRBV6-1	TRBJ2-1	16	TRBD1	TGTGCCAGCAGTGAACGAACAGGGGGCTCCTACAATGAGCAGTTCTTC	CASSERTGGSYNEQFF
NA	TRBV7-2	TRBJ2-1	15	TRBD2	TGTGCCAGCAGCTTTAGCGGGAGTGACTACAATGAGCAGTTCTTC	CASSFSGSDYNEQFF
NA	TRBV7-6	TRBJ2-1	14	NA	TGTGCCAGCAGCTTAGAGGCGGTGATTGGGGAGCAGTTCTTC	CASSLEAVIGEQFF
NA	TRBV12-5	TRBJ2-5	15	TRBD2	TGTGCTAGTGCCTCAAGCGGGACCTCGTACGATGAGCAGTACTTC	CASASSGTSYDEQYF
NA	TRBV12-3/TRBV12-4	TRBJ2-3	13	NA	TGTGCCAGCAGTTTAACCGTACCAGATACGCAGTATTTT	CASSLTVPDTQYF
NA	TRBV5-4	TRBJ2-5	14	NA	TGTGCCAGCGGCGAACAGGGTTACCAAGAGACCCAGTACTTC	CASGEQGYQETQYF
NA	TRBV6-1	TRBJ2-4	16	NA	TGTGCCAGCAGTGAATTGGGGCGAAGCGACAAAAATATTCAGTACTTC	CASSELGRSDKNIQYF
few	TRBV12-3/TRBV12-4	TRBJ2-1	14	TRBD2	TGTGCCAGCAGACTAGCGGGAGTGAGTGATGAGCAGTTCTTC	CASRLAGVSDEQFF
NA	TRBV6-1	TRBJ2-7	12	NA	TGTGCCAGCAGTGAGGAAAGGATCGAGCAGTACTTC	CASSEERIEQYF
NA	TRBV6-1	TRBJ2-1	12	NA	TGTGCCAGCAACCCCCCACACAGTACGCAGTACTTT	CASNPPHSTQYF
NA	TRBV6-5	TRBJ2-5	14	NA	TGTGCCAGCAGTTATAAGAACACCGAAGAGACCCAGTACTTC	CASSYKNTEETQYF
NA	TRBV6-1	TRBJ2-7	15	NA	TGTGCCAGGGGGGGAGGGGGAGGAAGCACAGAGACGCAGTACTTC	CARGGGGGSTETQYF
NA	TRBV6-8	TRBJ2-4	14	NA	TGTGCCAGCAGGGGGCTGCTAAGCAAAGATACTCAGTATTTC	CASRGLLSKDTQYF